A single sample is the source of the 18 T cell receptor beta chains below, sequenced in a study of T cells after yellow fever vaccination. TCRdb re-called the 5' RACE reads through MiXCR, storing one row per CDR3 protein. The table has 500,000 to 650,000 distinct CDR3 sequences, roughly 14% seen once. Material: PBMCs, obtained on the day of the yellow fever booster vaccination. The receptor set was obtained from a man in his thirties or forties who received the YFV17D yellow fever vaccine.

This clonotype has a handful of counts. The V and J genes are TRBV6-2 or TRBV6-3 and TRBJ2-2; TRBD1 or TRBD2 may be the D gene (5 bases each). The ends were cut back, 5 bases at V and 16 bases at J, with 14 bases in the middle. The CDR3 contains 11 residues. Germline V gives CDR1 MNHEY, CDR2 SVGEGT. The CDR3: CASSATGRQFF. DNA of the CDR3: TGTGCCAGCAGTGCCACGGGGCGCCAGTTTTTT.

This clonotype was picked up a small number of times. The chain is built from TRBV20-1 and TRBJ2-1; 8 nucleotides agree with TRBD2. V shed 4 bases, J shed 3 bases, and the junction held 8 bases outside the gene matches. This CDR3 has 15 amino acids. Germline V gene data show CDR1 as DFQATT and CDR2 as SNEGSKA (reference sequence). Written as DNA, the CDR3 is TGCAGTGCTACGGGGGGGGTGGCGGACTACAATGAGCAGTTCTTC. It specifies CSATGGVADYNEQFF.

This clonotype was picked up a small number of times. The gene calls are TRBV14 and TRBJ2-1; D is possibly TRBD2 (6 bases). The length of the CDR3 is 16 residues. Trimming cost V 1 base and J 5 bases, with 15 bases left between them. Germline V gene data show CDR1 as SGHDN and CDR2 as FVKESK. The DNA of the CDR3 is TGTGCCAGCAGCCAAGGCGGGGCGGGAAGGGACAATGAGCAGTTCTTC. This translates into CASSQGGAGRDNEQFF.

V gene TRBV6-5 combines with J gene TRBJ2-2; D is undetermined. The CDR3 is made up of 12 amino acids. The germline gives CDR1 MNHEY, CDR2 SVGAGI. Trimming took off 5 bases at V and 9 bases at J, with 10 bases between the two ends. The CDR3, as DNA: TGTGCCAGCAGTCCCTCCGGTAGGGAGCTGTTTTTT. It yields the protein CASSPSGRELFF.

A remark on this clonotype: One end of the junction varies from germline; a read error may be responsible. CDR3 in DNA: TGTGCTAGCAGCCCCCACGTAGAGACTGAAGCTTTCTTT. Translating gives CASSPHVETEAFF. V is TRBV7-7 and J is TRBJ1-1; D gene ambiguous. The CDR3 is made up of 13 amino acids. Germline CDR1 SSHAT, CDR2 FNYEAQ (reference sequence).

CDR3 coding DNA: TGTGCCAGCATACACACCAATGATAACTATGGCTACACCTTC. Protein product: CASIHTNDNYGYTF. The chain combines TRBV7-2 with TRBJ1-2; D gene ambiguous. V was pared by 7 bases and J by 1 base, with 13 bases between. Per the germline V gene, CDR1 is SGHTA and CDR2 is FQGNSA. The CDR3 runs 14 residues.

The V and J genes are TRBV5-1 and TRBJ2-1; 15 nucleotides line up with TRBD2. This CDR3 has 18 residues. With V trimmed by 4 bases and J by 5 bases, 10 bases remained unmatched. Germline V gene lookup returns CDR1 SGHRS and CDR2 YFSETQ. CDR3 sequence reads: CASSVGLAGGKVHNEQFF. DNA of the CDR3: TGCGCCAGCAGCGTCGGACTAGCGGGAGGGAAAGTCCACAATGAGCAGTTCTTC.

This chain connects TRBV4-1 to TRBJ2-1; D is perhaps TRBD1 or TRBD2 (7 bases each). The germline V gene encodes CDR1 MGHRA and CDR2 YSYEKL. The CDR3 runs to 14 residues. Trimming cost V 3 bases and J 10 bases, with 16 bases left between them. In DNA, the CDR3 is TGCGCCAGCAGCCATCAGGGGGGAGGGGAGGAGCAGTTCTTC. It codes for CASSHQGGGEEQFF.

The V and J genes are TRBV10-3 and TRBJ2-5; D may be TRBD1 (5 bases). The CDR3 contains 15 residues. Germline CDR1 ENHRY, CDR2 SYGVKD. Between the trimmed V and J ends, which lost 3 bases and 1 base, there was a span of 12 bases. The DNA for the CDR3 is TGTGCCATCAGTGACCGCAGGGCCCTCCAAGAGACCCAGTACTTC. Its protein is CAISDRRALQETQYF.

The table lists this clonotype with a few counts. The chain links TRBV12-3 or TRBV12-4 to TRBJ2-1, with D uncertain. CDR3 length: 14 amino acids. Trimming shortened V by 10 bases and J by 8 bases, and 21 bases separated the two germline ends. In DNA, the CDR3 is TGTGCCACAACGCGAGAGCTGTTGGTCGATGAGCAGTTCTTC. Residues: CATTRELLVDEQFF.

This clonotype was counted only a few times. The chain carries TRBV12-3 or TRBV12-4 and TRBJ2-2, with 9 positions matching TRBD2. With 4 bases clipped from V and 7 bases from J, the junction kept 13 bases outside the gene matches. The CDR3 loop spans 17 amino acids. Here the CDR3 reads CASSSSGKSTQDGELFF. In nucleotides, the CDR3 is TGTGCCAGCAGTTCTAGCGGGAAATCCACACAGGACGGGGAGCTGTTTTTT.

The rearrangement joins TRBV29-1 to TRBJ2-4; D is unclear. The CDR3 covers 16 residues. V was clipped by 1 base and J by 0 bases, with 13 bases between them. Looked up from germline, CDR1 is SQVTM and CDR2 is ANQGSEA. The DNA of the CDR3 is TGCAGCGTTGAAGGCTCCACTGCACTAGCCAAAAACATTCAGTACTTC. It codes for CSVEGSTALAKNIQYF.

J is TRBJ2-1 and V is TRBV30; 12 bases agree with TRBD2. From germline, CDR1 is GTSNPN and CDR2 SVGIG (reference sequence). The CDR3 has 16 amino acids. V was clipped by 0 bases and J by 8 bases; unmatched bases: 8. CDR3 DNA: TGTGCCTGGAGTGTACGGCTAGCGGGAGGGCCGCATGAGCAGTTCTTC. Translated, it gives CAWSVRLAGGPHEQFF.

The CDR3 loop reads CASSETPGQSAGYTF. As DNA, the CDR3 is TGTGCCAGCAGTGAGACCCCGGGACAGTCCGCTGGCTACACCTTC. V is TRBV12-3 or TRBV12-4 and J is TRBJ1-2; 7 nucleotides line up with TRBD1. The CDR3 is 15 residues long. The junction had 13 bases not matched to a gene; V was cut back by 5 bases and J by 7 bases.

The rearrangement uses TRBV5-1 and TRBJ2-7; D not resolved. V lost 2 bases and J lost 0, with 12 bases in between. CDR1 is SGHRS, CDR2 YFSETQ, per germline. The CDR3 runs 15 residues. The CDR3 DNA reads as TGCGCCAGCAGCTTCGGCGGCGCAAACTCCTACGAGCAGTACTTC. It codes for CASSFGGANSYEQYF. The whole variable domain, remainder taken from reference TRBV5-1 and TRBJ2-7, is KAGVTQTPRYLIKTRGQQVTLSCSPISGHRSVSWYQQTPGQGLQFLFEYFSETQRNKGNFPGRFSGRQFSNSRSEMNVSTLELGDSALYLCASSFGGANSYEQYFGPGTRLTVT.

The CDR3 is CASSGTAGEAFF. For the CDR3, the DNA is TGTGCCAGCAGTGGGACAGCAGGTGAAGCTTTCTTT. The V gene is TRBV6-5, the J gene TRBJ1-1; 7 bases are a match to TRBD1. V shed 5 bases and J 7 bases; nucleotides not matched to a gene: 4. Per germline, CDR1 MNHEY and CDR2 SVGAGI. The CDR3 has 12 residues.

V gene TRBV7-3 combines with J gene TRBJ2-3; 7 positions match TRBD1. The J segment lost 2 bases and the V segment lost 4 bases, leaving 9 bases of the junction unmatched. The germline V gene encodes CDR1 SGHTA and CDR2 FQGTGA. This CDR3 has 16 residues. The DNA of the CDR3 is TGTGCCAGCAGCTCTCAGACAGGGCTCCCCACAGATACGCAGTATTTT. It translates to CASSSQTGLPTDTQYF.

This clonotype was seen more than once but under ten times. This sequence joins TRBV29-1 and TRBJ1-1; D is unclear. CDR3 size: 13 residues. Germline CDR1 and CDR2: SQVTM and ANQGSEA. Deletions cut 4 bases from V and 2 bases from J, with 11 bases between. CDR3 sequence reads: CSVAGHLNTEAFF. Here the CDR3 DNA reads TGCAGCGTTGCGGGCCACCTCAACACTGAAGCTTTCTTT.